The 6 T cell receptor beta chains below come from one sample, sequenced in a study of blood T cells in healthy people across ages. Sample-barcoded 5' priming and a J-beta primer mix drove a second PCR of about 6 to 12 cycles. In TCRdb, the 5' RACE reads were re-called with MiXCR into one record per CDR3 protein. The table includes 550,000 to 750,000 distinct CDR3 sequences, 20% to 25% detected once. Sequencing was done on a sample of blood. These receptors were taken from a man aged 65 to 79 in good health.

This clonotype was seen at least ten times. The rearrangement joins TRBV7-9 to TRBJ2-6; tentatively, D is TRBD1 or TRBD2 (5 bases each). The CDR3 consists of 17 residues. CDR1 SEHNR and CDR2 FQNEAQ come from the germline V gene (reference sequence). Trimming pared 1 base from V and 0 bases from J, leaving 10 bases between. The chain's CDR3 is CASSLVGRPSGANVLTF. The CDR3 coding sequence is TGTGCCAGCAGCTTAGTGGGACGGCCCTCTGGGGCCAACGTCCTGACTTTC.

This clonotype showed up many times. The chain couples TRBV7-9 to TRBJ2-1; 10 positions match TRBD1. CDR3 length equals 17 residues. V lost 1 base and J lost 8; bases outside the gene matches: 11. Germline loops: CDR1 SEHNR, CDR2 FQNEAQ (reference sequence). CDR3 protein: CASSLGARGTGDDEQFF. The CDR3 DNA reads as TGTGCCAGCAGCTTAGGAGCCAGAGGGACAGGGGACGATGAGCAGTTCTTC.

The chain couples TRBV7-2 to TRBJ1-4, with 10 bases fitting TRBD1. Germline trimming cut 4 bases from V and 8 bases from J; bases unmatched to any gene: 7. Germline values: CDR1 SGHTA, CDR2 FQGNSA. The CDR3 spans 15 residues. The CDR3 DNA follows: TGTGCCAGCAGCTCCAGTACGGGACAGGGGGAAAAACTGTTTTTT. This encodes CASSSSTGQGEKLFF.

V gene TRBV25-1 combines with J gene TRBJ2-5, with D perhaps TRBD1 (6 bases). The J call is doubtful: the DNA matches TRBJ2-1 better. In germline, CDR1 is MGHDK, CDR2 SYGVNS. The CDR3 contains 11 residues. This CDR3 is CASSHRVEQFF. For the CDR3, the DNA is TGTGCCAGCAGCCACAGGGTAGAACAGTTCTTC.

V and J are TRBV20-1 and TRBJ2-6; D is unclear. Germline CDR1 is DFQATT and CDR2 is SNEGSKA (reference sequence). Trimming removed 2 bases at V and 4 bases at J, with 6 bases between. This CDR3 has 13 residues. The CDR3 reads CSARFSGANVLTF. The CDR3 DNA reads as TGCAGTGCTAGATTCTCGGGGGCCAACGTCCTGACTTTC.

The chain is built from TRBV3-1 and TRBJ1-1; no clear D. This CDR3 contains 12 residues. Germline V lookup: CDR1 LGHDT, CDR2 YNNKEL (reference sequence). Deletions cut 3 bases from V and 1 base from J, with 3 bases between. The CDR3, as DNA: TGTGCCAGCAGCCACCAGAACACTGAAGCTTTCTTT. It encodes CASSHQNTEAFF.